The present T cell receptor (beta chain) was sequenced within a study of regulatory T cells in long-lasting Graves disease. Study at large: Persistent Graves' disease required over 5 years of antithyroid drugs and positive TSH receptor antibodies.

Findings and limits, study-wide: Those with persistent Graves' had less TCR diversity than newly diagnosed patients. Limited samples may have lowered accuracy. Persistent disease favored TRBV28, TRBJ1-2 and TRBJ2-5.

Trimming cost V 6 bases and J 7 bases, with 19 bases left between them. Germline V gene lookup returns CDR1 DFQATT and CDR2 SNEGSKA (reference sequence). This CDR3 has 13 amino acids. This clonotype was detected many times. The antigen is unknown. Investigators prepared the TCR beta libraries by applying iRepertoire HTBI primers and Arm-PCR of CDR3 regions. MiXCR was run by TCRdb on the multiplex PCR reads, yielding one entry per CDR3 protein. The table has 350,000 to 500,000 distinct CDR3 sequences, about 21% seen once. Time point given: persistent/refractory GD, antithyroid drugs over 5 years with positive TRAb. PBMC-extracted RNA yielded the TCR library.

The material was peripheral blood mononuclear cells (PBMCs), obtained when the disease was refractory, from a patient treated with antithyroid drugs. The gene calls are TRBV20-1 and TRBJ2-7; the D is unclear. This clonotype originated in a female donor with Graves disease. The CDR3 nucleotides read TGCAGTGCCACCGATGTCGAGGTAGGGGAGCAGTACTTC. It specifies CSATDVEVGEQYF.